The T cell receptor beta chain under discussion was sequenced for a study of early T cells in non-severe SARS-CoV-2 infection. Overall study context: Bulk RNA taken from unsorted whole blood was sequenced, leaving chains unpaired.

V lost 8 bases, J lost 1 base, and 11 bases lay in between. The CDR3 totals 13 residues. From germline, CDR1 is SNHLY and CDR2 FYNNEI. Many counts were recorded for this clonotype. Separate cDNA molecules each had unique molecular identifiers attached to them. A single record per CDR3 protein comes from TCRdb applying MiXCR to the 5' RACE reads. The sample includes about 100,000 distinct CDR3 sequences, 11% of them seen just once. The source material was whole blood. The gene calls are TRBV2 and TRBJ2-5; D remains ambiguous. The receptor's source is an adult who was a healthcare worker with PCR-confirmed SARS-CoV-2 infection or an uninfected control (not recorded which). For the CDR3, the DNA is TGTGCCAGCTCCCCCAGCAGCCAAGAGACCCAGTACTTC. Amino acids: CASSPSSQETQYF.